This T cell receptor (beta chain) was sequenced during a study of early T cells in non-severe SARS-CoV-2 infection. Study at large: Bulk RNA taken from unsorted whole blood was sequenced, leaving chains unpaired.

Unique molecular identifiers tagged individual cDNA molecules. TCRdb analysed the 5' RACE reads with MiXCR anew, one entry per CDR3 protein. This repertoire shows tens of thousands of distinct CDR3 sequences, roughly 13% found once; its top ten account for around 5.1%. The CDR3 has 17 amino acids. The germline V gene encodes CDR1 SGHAT and CDR2 FQNNGV. V was pared by 5 bases and J by 3 bases, with 12 bases of the junction left unmatched. Ten or more counts support this clonotype. The clonotype was recovered from an adult who was a healthcare worker with PCR-confirmed SARS-CoV-2 infection or an uninfected control (not recorded which). What was sequenced was whole blood. The J gene is TRBJ2-3, the V gene TRBV11-2; 9 bases agree with TRBD2. For the CDR3, the DNA is TGTGCCAGCAGCCGGACTGTTTCTAGCGGGGTGACAGATACGCAGTATTTT. Translating gives CASSRTVSSGVTDTQYF.